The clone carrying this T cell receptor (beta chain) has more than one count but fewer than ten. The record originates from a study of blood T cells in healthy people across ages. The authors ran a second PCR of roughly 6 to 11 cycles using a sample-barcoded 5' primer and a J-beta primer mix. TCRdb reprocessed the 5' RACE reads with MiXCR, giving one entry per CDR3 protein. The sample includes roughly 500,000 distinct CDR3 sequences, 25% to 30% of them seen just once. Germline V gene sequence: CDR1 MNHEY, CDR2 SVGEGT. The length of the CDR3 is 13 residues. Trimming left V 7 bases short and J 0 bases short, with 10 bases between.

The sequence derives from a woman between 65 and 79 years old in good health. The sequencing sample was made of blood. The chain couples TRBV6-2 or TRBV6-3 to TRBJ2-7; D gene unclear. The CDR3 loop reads CASTDPYSYEQYF. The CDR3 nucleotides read TGTGCCAGCACTGACCCTTACTCCTACGAGCAGTACTTC.